Presented here are 8 T cell receptor beta chains from one specimen sequenced in a study of CD8+ T cells in alopecia areata. Extraction of RNA preceded its reverse transcription into cDNA, which served as the sequencing template. Libraries were prepared by immunoSEQ multiplex PCR; TCRdb keeps only in-frame clonotypes and omits some of them. This table holds about 250,000 clones, 60% found once. Treatment denoted: oral pan-JAK inhibitor, 5-10 mg twice daily. The source material was CD4+ T cells sorted from blood, sampled between weeks 51 and 54, from a patient treated with tofacitinib. These receptors all stem from a human donor with alopecia areata.

The chain uses TRBV21-1 and TRBJ1-2. TRBV21-1 has pseudogene status. This CDR3 region has 13 residues. DNA of the CDR3: TGTGCCAGCAGCAAAGCCTTCCTCAATGGCTACACCTTC. Translation gives CASSKAFLNGYTF.

The rearrangement links TRBV29-1 to TRBJ1-2, with 7 nucleotides matching TRBD1. This CDR3 has 13 residues. V was clipped by 6 bases and J by 3 bases; unmatched bases: 7. Germline CDR1 SQVTM, CDR2 ANQGSEA. CDR3 bases: TGCAGCGTGGACCAAACAGGGGACTATGGCTACACCTTC. Protein product: CSVDQTGDYGYTF. The full variable domain, its missing parts supplied by reference TRBV29-1 and TRBJ1-2, is SAVISQKPSRDICQRGTSLTIQCQVDSQVTMMFWYRQQPGQSLTLIATANQGSEATYESGFVIDKFPISRPNLTFSTLTVSNMSPEDSSIYLCSVDQTGDYGYTFGSGTRLTVV.

This chain's CDR3 is CASSVDATDTQYF. The CDR3 region has the DNA TGTGCCAGCAGCGTAGACGCCACAGATACGCAGTATTTT. The gene calls are TRBV9 and TRBJ2-3; D remains ambiguous. Between the trimmed V and J ends, which lost 0 bases and 2 bases, there was a span of 4 bases. Germline V lookup: CDR1 SGDLS, CDR2 YYNGEE. The CDR3 totals 13 residues.

The chain carries TRBV19 and TRBJ2-1; D is uncertain. The V gene lost 7 bases and the J gene lost 9 bases, with 19 bases spanning the gap. Germline lookup yields CDR1 LNHDA and CDR2 SQIVND (reference sequence). The CDR3 is 14 residues long. DNA for the CDR3: TGTGCCAGTACTTATAGGACCGCCATGAGTGAGCAGTTCTTC. This gives the protein CASTYRTAMSEQFF.

This clone turned up a few times. The chain couples TRBV28 to TRBJ2-3, with D perhaps matching TRBD1 (5 bases). Trimming pared 7 bases from V and 2 bases from J, leaving 16 bases between. Germline V gives CDR1 MDHEN, CDR2 SYDVKM. This CDR3 has 15 residues. CDR3 in DNA: TGTGCCAGCACCCATGTCGGCAGGGACACAGATACGCAGTATTTT. Its translation: CASTHVGRDTDTQYF.

J is TRBJ2-5 and V is TRBV9; 9 bases agree with TRBD1. The V segment lost 0 bases and the J segment 5 bases; nucleotides outside the gene matches: 8. There are 16 residues in the CDR3. Germline lookup yields CDR1 SGDLS and CDR2 YYNGEE. The CDR3 DNA follows: TGTGCCAGCAGCGTAGGGTCGGGACAGGGCAAGGAGACCCAGTACTTC. Its translation is CASSVGSGQGKETQYF.

The chain joins TRBV6-5 to TRBJ1-5; D is possibly TRBD1 (5 bases). Trimming stripped 4 bases from V and 4 bases from J, with 14 bases between. Germline CDR1 MNHEY, CDR2 SVGAGI. The CDR3 sequence is 15 residues long. The CDR3 loop reads CASSFSRQQNQPQHF. Written as DNA, the CDR3 is TGTGCCAGCAGTTTCTCTCGACAGCAGAATCAGCCCCAGCATTTT.

The V and J genes are TRBV2 and TRBJ2-1; TRBD2 matches at 9 bases. CDR1 SNHLY and CDR2 FYNNEI come from the germline V gene. The CDR3 runs 17 residues. V lost 4 bases, J lost 6 bases, and 13 bases stayed unmatched. The DNA of the CDR3 is TGTGCCAGCAGTGCTTCCGGGGCTCTAGCGGGGATCAATGAGCAGTTCTTC. This sequence encodes CASSASGALAGINEQFF. The entire variable domain, with the rest obtained from reference TRBV2 and TRBJ2-1, is as follows: EPEVTQTPSHQVTQMGQEVILRCVPISNHLYFYWYRQILGQKVEFLVSFYNNEISEKSEIFDDQFSVERPDGSNFTLKIRSTKLEDSAMYFCASSASGALAGINEQFFGPGTRLTVL.